The sequence of this T cell receptor beta chain was determined in a study of Ad26.COV2.S vaccination and SARS-CoV-2 variants (dated by TCRdb to the early 2020s). For the wider study: Donors in the vaccine arm were drawn from COV1001, a phase I-IIa trial of Ad26.COV2.S in healthy adults that was multicentre, randomized, double-blind and placebo-controlled. Dosing of Ad26.COV2.S was intramuscular, at either 5x10^10 or 1x10^11 viral particles, delivered as one shot or as two shots spaced 56 days apart. TCRbeta repertoire sequencing was used to assess the specificity and breadth of SARS-CoV-2-reactive T cell receptors after Ad26.COV2.S vaccination. The TCR-sequenced set comprised approximately 30 samples: around 20 Ad26.COV2.S vaccine recipients, 5 placebo recipients and 8 SARS-CoV-2 convalescent individuals. Trial participants were randomized into five groups of five, in which low-dose or high-dose Ad26.COV2.S was given once or twice, or placebo was given on both occasions. Investigators did not know the trial group allocation while performing experiments and assessing outcomes. Findings and caveats that apply to the study as a whole: Ad26.COV2.S recipients had higher spike-specific TCR breadth than placebo recipients (P = 0.0014). The study was not powered to compare responses between vaccine doses or regimens. Substantial breadth of spike-specific CD8+ and CD4+ T cell responses was reported after vaccination. The authors noted that total T cell responses may have been underestimated by the TCR breadth and depth analyses. Vaccine and placebo recipients had comparable non-spike TCR breadth, which fits with the vaccine containing only spike.

From the cysteine through the phenylalanine, the CDR3 covers 15 amino acids. The kept DNA is CDR3 alone, 45 bases in frame from the first base. V is trimmed back by 5 bases and J by 5 bases, and the junction contains 6 bases that no gene match accounts for. From a lookup of the germline V gene, CDR1 and CDR2 are MRHNA and SNTAGT. According to the study, the label for this sample's treatment or condition signals: around 19 received Ad26.COV2.S at low or high dose, single or two shots; about 5 received placebo; per-sample allocation not given. For vaccine and placebo recipients, repertoires were sequenced using samples collected on day 63 after the first injection. In Cohort 1b, about 25 adults aged 18-55 years were enrolled at a single site in Boston, USA, between 29 July and 7 August 2020. As a vaccine, Ad26.COV2.S was a replication-incompetent adenovirus type 26 vector that expressed a prefusion-stabilized SARS-CoV-2 spike protein derived from the original Wuhan strain.

The immunoSEQ Assay was the method used to sequence TCRbeta CDR3 regions. After extraction, genomic DNA underwent amplification by bias-controlled multiplex PCR, followed by high-throughput sequencing. On the authors' methods: Collapsing and filtering of sequences were performed to quantify the absolute abundance of each unique TCRbeta CDR3 region. T cell fraction was estimated by normalizing TCRbeta template counts to usable DNA, with usable DNA measured through amplification of reference genes found in all nucleated cells. Repertoire TCRs were annotated as SARS-CoV-2-specific by exact matching of V gene, CDR3 amino acid sequence and J gene to a known reactive TCR set. The reference SARS-CoV-2 TCR set was obtained from MIRA and was filtered for enrichment in COVID-19-positive ImmuneCODE repertoires, whereby public or cross-reactive TCRs were removed. Using the MIRA antigens, annotated TCRs were further analysed by specific ORF or by position within an ORF. Breadth was defined as the number of annotated unique rearrangements divided by the total number of unique productive rearrangements, and depth was defined as the summed frequency of the annotated unique rearrangements. Two-sided Wilcoxon rank-sum tests were used to compare TCR breadth between groups. Not all clones reach the TCRdb copy of this immuneACCESS table, which keeps in-frame sequences only. Checked studies attribute under half of the gap to unresolved V genes and leave the rest unexplained. The V and J calls and the clone size are those of that table, but D and trimming were determined from the DNA. Here the sample has a few hundred thousand clones; around 88% occur a single time. The ten largest clones capture 2.9% of the sample.

Note on this clone: Its antigen is still unknown. No base-level quality is on record; no much larger clone is a single base apart.

The chain uses TRBV6-4 and TRBJ2-5; 12 junctional bases match TRBD2. This clonotype originated in a person between 18 and 59 years old who received the Ad26.COV2.S COVID-19 vaccine or a placebo. The input for sequencing was peripheral blood, taken in a trial of Ad26.COV2.S vaccine versus placebo. This receptor carries the CDR3 CASSRLAGEYETQYF. Read as DNA, the sequence is TGTGCCAGCAGTCGACTAGCGGGAGAGTATGAGACCCAGTACTTC.